Here is one T cell receptor beta chain with its context. The CDR3 is made up of 16 amino acids. Per the germline V gene, CDR1 is SGHRS and CDR2 is YFSETQ. Trimming removed 2 bases at V and 7 bases at J, with 19 bases between. The sample originates from a study of blood T cell repertoires in COVID-19. The cohort comprised adults aged about 18 to 100 years residing in 20 to 30 US areas. Cohort 3 recovery required two negative PCRs, clearance, or symptom resolution. Method: immunoSEQ multiplex PCR; TCRdb's copy keeps in-frame clones and lacks some. Of about 140,000 clones listed, around four fifths are singletons.

The clonotype originates from a woman in her thirties or forties who had recovered from COVID-19. V gene TRBV5-1 combines with J gene TRBJ2-1, with D perhaps matching TRBD2 (6 bases). The material sequenced was PBMCs or T cells enriched from blood (not recorded which). DNA of the CDR3: TGCGCCAGCAGCTTCAGGACGGGGGAGGAATTAAATGAGCAGTTCTTC. It yields the protein CASSFRTGEELNEQFF.